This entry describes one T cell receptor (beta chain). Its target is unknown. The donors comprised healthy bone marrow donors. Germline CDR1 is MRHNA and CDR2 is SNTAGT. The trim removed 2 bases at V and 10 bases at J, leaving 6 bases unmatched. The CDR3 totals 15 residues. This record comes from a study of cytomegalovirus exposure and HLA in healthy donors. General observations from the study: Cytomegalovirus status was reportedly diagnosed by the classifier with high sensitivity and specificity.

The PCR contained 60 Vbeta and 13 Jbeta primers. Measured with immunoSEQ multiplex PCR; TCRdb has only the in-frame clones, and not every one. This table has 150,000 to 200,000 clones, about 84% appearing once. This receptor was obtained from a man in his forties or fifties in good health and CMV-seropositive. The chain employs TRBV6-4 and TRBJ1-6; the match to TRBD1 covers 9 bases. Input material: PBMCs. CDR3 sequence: CASSDGQGIRSPLHF. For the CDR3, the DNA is TGTGCCAGCAGTGACGGACAGGGGATAAGGTCACCCCTCCACTTT.